The TCR beta chain described here comes from a study of identical twins. TCRdb used MiXCR to reprocess the 5' RACE reads, holding one entry per CDR3 protein. The sample lists 500,000 or so distinct CDR3 sequences, 22% occurring once. Study findings and constraints: Partly confounded zero-insertion analyses could result from invariant MAIT and iNKT cells.

In its sample, this clonotype was seen a few times. As yet, its antigen is unknown. The sample was also reused in another study, on T cells expressing NK-cell markers. From that report: CD3+CD56+NKG2C+, CD3+CD56+NKG2C- and CD3+CD56-NKG2C+ T cells, once sorted, supplied the TCR beta repertoires. Among several donors, these clonotypes also ranked first in the CD3+CD56-NKG2C+ fraction. HCMV specificity of the expanded NKG2C+ T cell clones was not established.

Sequencing used CD4+ T cells sorted from blood. The clonotype comes from a woman under 30 in good health.

CDR3 amino acids: CASSLGYGTDTQYF. In DNA, the CDR3 is TGTGCCAGCAGCTTGGGTTATGGCACAGATACGCAGTATTTT. This rearrangement joins TRBV5-5 to TRBJ2-3; no reliable D call. Trimming removed 0 bases at V and 1 base at J, with 6 bases between. CDR1 and CDR2 from the germline V gene are SGHKS and YYEKEE (reference sequence). This CDR3 has 14 amino acids.